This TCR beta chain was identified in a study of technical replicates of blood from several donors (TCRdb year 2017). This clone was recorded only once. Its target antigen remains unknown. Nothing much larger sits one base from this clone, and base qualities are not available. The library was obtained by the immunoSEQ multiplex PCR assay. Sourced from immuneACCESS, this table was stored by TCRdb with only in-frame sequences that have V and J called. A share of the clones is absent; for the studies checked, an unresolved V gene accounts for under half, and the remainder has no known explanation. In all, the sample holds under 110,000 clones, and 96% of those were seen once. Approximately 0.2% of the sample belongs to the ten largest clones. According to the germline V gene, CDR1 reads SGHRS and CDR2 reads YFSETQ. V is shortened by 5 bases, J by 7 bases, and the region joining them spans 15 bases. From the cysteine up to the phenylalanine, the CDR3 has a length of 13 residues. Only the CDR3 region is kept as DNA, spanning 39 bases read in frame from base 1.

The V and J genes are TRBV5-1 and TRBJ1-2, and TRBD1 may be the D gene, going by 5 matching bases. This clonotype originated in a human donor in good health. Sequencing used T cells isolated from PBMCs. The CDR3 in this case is CASRLGRTAGYTF. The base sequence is TGCGCCAGCAGACTGGGGCGGACGGCTGGCTACACCTTC.